This T cell receptor beta chain was sequenced for a study of tumor-infiltrating lymphocytes in oesophageal squamous cell carcinoma. Each CDR3 protein is one row after TCRdb ran MiXCR on the PCR reads. The data show some 12,000 distinct CDR3 sequences, over 50% seen once. The CDR3 sequence is 16 residues long. Germline CDR1 and CDR2: MGHRA and YSYEKL. Trimming left V 0 bases short and J 11 bases short, with 20 bases between. This clonotype was picked up many times. The specimen sequenced was esophageal tumor tissue. The clonotype comes from a male donor with esophageal squamous cell carcinoma. The chain employs TRBV4-1 and TRBJ1-5, with D uncertain. DNA for the CDR3: TGCGCCAGCAGCCAAGAATGGTTCCCCGCCGTCACGGCCCAGCATTTT. Protein: CASSQEWFPAVTAQHF.